Following are 32 T cell receptor beta chains from one sample sequenced in a study of cytomegalovirus exposure and HLA in healthy donors. In the PCR, 60 Vbeta and 13 Jbeta primers were used. Libraries were prepared by immunoSEQ multiplex PCR; TCRdb keeps only in-frame clonotypes and omits some of them. The data show nearly 110,000 clones, with roughly 75% seen just once and roughly 2.5% held by the top ten. Specimen: PBMCs. These receptors were taken from a man aged 35 to 55 in good health and CMV-seronegative.

The chain combines TRBV27 with TRBJ1-6; D not resolved. Germline V gene lookup returns CDR1 MNHEY and CDR2 SMNVEV (reference sequence). Between the trimmed V and J ends, which lost 5 bases and 7 bases, there was a span of 6 bases. The CDR3 runs to 12 residues. CDR3 nucleotides: TGTGCCAGCAGTCCCTTCAATTCACCCCTCCACTTT. It specifies CASSPFNSPLHF.

The rearrangement links TRBV10-2 to TRBJ2-1; D is ambiguous. Germline CDR1 and CDR2: WSHSY and SAAADI. Trimming took off 2 bases at V and 5 bases at J, with 7 bases between the two ends. The CDR3 runs 13 residues. The DNA of the CDR3 is TGCGCCAGCAGTGAGGTCCAAAACAATGAGCAGTTCTTC. It is translated as CASSEVQNNEQFF.

The genes are TRBV11-2 and TRBJ2-3; D unclear. The germline V and J ends were trimmed by 0 bases and 2 bases, with 6 bases remaining between them. The CDR3 is 14 amino acids. Germline V gene lookup returns CDR1 SGHAT and CDR2 FQNNGV. The CDR3 sequence is CASSLDRFTDTQYF. The CDR3 DNA sequence: TGTGCCAGCAGCTTAGACAGGTTCACAGATACGCAGTATTTT.

The genes are TRBV29-1 and TRBJ1-1; 7 positions agree with TRBD1. The germline CDR1 and CDR2 sequences are SQVTM and ANQGSEA. The V and J ends lost 5 bases and 7 bases, in that order; junction bases with no gene match: 1. This CDR3 spans 10 amino acids. The CDR3 region has the DNA TGCAGCGTTCGGGACAGTGAAGCTTTCTTT. It yields the protein CSVRDSEAFF.

A note on this clone: A read error may account for a junction end that differs from germline. The sample holds other DNA sequences that translate to the same CDR3. CDR3 sequence: CASSFLGQENTEAFF. CDR3 sequence (DNA): TGCGCCAGCAGCTTTCTGGGACAGGAGAACACTGAAGCTTTCTTT. V usage is TRBV9 and J usage is TRBJ1-1; TRBD1 aligns across 8 bases. The CDR3 is 15 residues long. Germline values: CDR1 SGDLS, CDR2 YYNGEE.

V and J are TRBV4-1 and TRBJ2-6; 10 bases align to TRBD1. With V trimmed by 0 bases and J by 3 bases, 8 bases remained unmatched. Germline CDR1 reads MGHRA; CDR2 reads YSYEKL. This CDR3 has 19 amino acids. This chain's CDR3 is CASSQERDRGLSGANVLTF. In DNA form, the CDR3 reads TGCGCCAGCAGCCAAGAACGGGACAGGGGTTTAAGTGGGGCCAACGTCCTGACTTTC.

The chain is built from TRBV5-6 and TRBJ1-2; TRBD1 might be the D (6 bases). CDR1 is SGHDT and CDR2 is YYEEEE in the germline V gene. The CDR3 extends over 13 amino acids. V was trimmed by 5 bases and J by 7 bases, leaving 15 bases between them. The CDR3: CASRLHQGSGYTF. CDR3 DNA sequence: TGTGCCAGCAGGTTACACCAGGGGAGTGGCTACACCTTC.

The chain combines TRBV2 with TRBJ2-1; D possibly corresponds to TRBD1 (5 bases). Germline V gene lookup returns CDR1 SNHLY and CDR2 FYNNEI. Trimming cost V 6 bases and J 10 bases, with 19 bases left between them. This CDR3 spans 14 amino acids. CDR3 protein: CASSLSAGLSEQFF. CDR3 nucleotides: TGTGCCAGCAGCCTAAGCGCAGGGTTGTCAGAGCAGTTCTTC.

In this sample, this clone turned up a few times. The CDR3 region is CASSENGSPGVLTF. The CDR3 DNA reads as TGTGCCAGCAGTGAAAATGGGTCTCCGGGGGTCCTGACTTTC. J is TRBJ2-6 and V is TRBV2; D possibly corresponds to TRBD2 (5 bases). V was pared by 2 bases and J by 13 bases, with 15 bases between. The CDR3 runs to 14 residues. Germline CDR1 SNHLY, CDR2 FYNNEI.

CDR3: CASSPGWGVEEKLFF. Here the CDR3 DNA reads TGTGCCAGCAGCCCCGGTTGGGGAGTTGAGGAAAAACTGTTTTTT. V is TRBV14 and J is TRBJ1-4; D gene uncertain. The CDR3 covers 15 residues. Germline values: CDR1 SGHDN, CDR2 FVKESK. The germline V and J ends were trimmed by 4 bases and 8 bases, with 17 bases remaining between them.

This chain joins TRBV19 and TRBJ2-5; 11 bases agree with TRBD2. V was pared by 9 bases and J by 3 bases, with 9 bases of the junction left unmatched. Germline-derived CDR1 and CDR2 are LNHDA and SQIVND (reference sequence). The CDR3 length is 15 residues. CDR3 sequence reads: CASRISGGAKETQYF. CDR3 nucleotides: TGTGCCAGCCGTATTAGCGGGGGGGCCAAAGAGACCCAGTACTTC.

This clone showed up just a few times. J is TRBJ2-3 and V is TRBV5-1; TRBD1 matches at 8 bases. With 0 bases clipped from V and 5 bases from J, the junction kept 11 bases outside the gene matches. The CDR3 covers 17 residues. Looked up from germline, CDR1 is SGHRS and CDR2 is YFSETQ. CDR3 DNA sequence: TGCGCCAGCAGCTTGGATCGCAGGGGGCGCTTCGGAGATACGCAGTATTTT. This sequence encodes CASSLDRRGRFGDTQYF.

This rearrangement joins TRBV9 to TRBJ2-5; D perhaps matches TRBD1 (6 bases). The CDR3 spans 17 residues. The germline CDR1 and CDR2 sequences are SGDLS and YYNGEE. Trimming stripped 0 bases from V and 0 bases from J, with 15 bases between. CDR3 coding DNA: TGTGCCAGCAGCGTAGGGAGTGTCAGGGGTCACCAAGAGACCCAGTACTTC. Protein product: CASSVGSVRGHQETQYF. Combining the CDR3 with reference TRBV9 and TRBJ2-5 gives the whole variable domain DSGVTQTPKHLITATGQRVTLRCSPRSGDLSVYWYQQSLDQGLQFLIQYYNGEERAKGNILERFSAQQFPDLHSELNLSSLELGDSALYFCASSVGSVRGHQETQYFGPGTRLLVL.

The V call is TRBV9, the J call TRBJ2-1, with 9 bases fitting TRBD2. The CDR3 is 15 amino acids. The ends lost 4 bases at V and 4 bases at J; junction bases unmatched: 6. Germline V gene data show CDR1 as SGDLS and CDR2 as YYNGEE. CDR3 sequence: CASSRRGGQYNEQFF. CDR3 nucleotide sequence: TGTGCCAGCAGCAGGCGGGGGGGCCAGTACAATGAGCAGTTCTTC.

The chain has TRBV5-1 and TRBJ2-2; maybe TRBD1 (5 bases). Germline lookup yields CDR1 SGHRS and CDR2 YFSETQ. Trimming pared 0 bases from V and 6 bases from J, leaving 15 bases between. CDR3 length: 16 residues. The CDR3 bases are TGCGCCAGCAGCTTGGTGGGGCAGGACATATCCGGGGAGCTGTTTTTT. Its translation is CASSLVGQDISGELFF.

This chain joins TRBV19 and TRBJ1-1; 7 bases map to TRBD1. The trim removed 4 bases at V and 3 bases at J, leaving 5 bases unmatched. CDR3 length: 14 residues. From germline, CDR1 is LNHDA and CDR2 SQIVND (reference sequence). This chain's CDR3 is CASSTGTEDTEAFF. The CDR3 DNA follows: TGTGCCAGTAGTACGGGGACAGAGGACACTGAAGCTTTCTTT.

In its sample, this clone was seen once. V and J are TRBV15 and TRBJ1-5; no clear D gene. Trimming stripped 0 bases from V and 4 bases from J, with 4 bases between. From germline, CDR1 is LNHNV and CDR2 YYDKDF (reference sequence). The CDR3 is 13 residues long. The CDR3 sequence: CATSRDRNQPQHF. The CDR3, as DNA: TGTGCCACCAGCAGAGATCGGAATCAGCCCCAGCATTTT. Looking up the rest from reference TRBV15 and TRBJ1-5 gives the full variable domain: DAMVIQNPRYQVTQFGKPVTLSCSQTLNHNVMYWYQQKSSQAPKLLFHYYDKDFNNEADTPDNFQSRRPNTSFCFLDIRSPGLGDTAMYLCATSRDRNQPQHFGDGTRLSIL.

The CDR3 sequence: CASSDEGGTEAFF. In DNA form, the CDR3 reads TGTGCCAGCAGTGACGAGGGAGGGACTGAAGCTTTCTTT. V usage is TRBV6-4 and J usage is TRBJ1-1; D remains ambiguous. Germline loops: CDR1 MRHNA, CDR2 SNTAGT. The CDR3 length is 13 residues. The ends were cut back, 2 bases at V and 5 bases at J, with 9 bases in the middle.

The chain combines TRBV7-9 with TRBJ1-5; tentatively, D is TRBD1 (5 bases). CDR3 size: 14 residues. CDR1 and CDR2 from the germline V gene are SEHNR and FQNEAQ (reference sequence). V was cut by 1 base and J by 2 bases, with 6 bases left in between. The CDR3 bases are TGTGCCAGCAGCTTAGAAGGGGGCAATCAGCCCCAGCATTTT. It codes for CASSLEGGNQPQHF.

The rearrangement uses TRBV6-1 and TRBJ2-2, with D maybe TRBD2 (6 bases). Germline V CDR1 and CDR2: MNHNS, SASEGT. This CDR3 is 14 amino acids long. Trimming cost V 8 bases and J 0 bases, with 10 bases left between them. The CDR3 DNA reads TGTGCCAGCGTTGGCGGGACGAACACCGGGGAGCTGTTTTTT. Amino acids: CASVGGTNTGELFF.

This clone was picked up one time. The CDR3 bases are TGTGCCAGCTCATCCGCCTACACAGGGGGTAACACTGAAGCTTTCTTT. Translation gives CASSSAYTGGNTEAFF. V usage is TRBV18 and J usage is TRBJ1-1, with 8 nucleotides matching TRBD1. Trimming took 5 bases from V and 2 from J; bases not matched to a gene: 10. This CDR3 has 16 residues. CDR1 and CDR2 (germline): KGHSH, LQKENI.

Concerning this clone: One end of the junction does not line up with germline, which may come from a read error. The chain links TRBV5-1 to TRBJ2-7; perhaps TRBD2 as D (5 bases). Germline assignment: CDR1 SGHRS and CDR2 YFSETQ. The CDR3 covers 12 residues. CDR3 in DNA: TGCACCAGCAGCTTGGCGGGTAACGAGCAGTACTTC. Translating gives CTSSLAGNEQYF.

This chain uses TRBV29-1 with TRBJ2-1; D possibly corresponds to TRBD1 (6 bases). Trimming removed 6 bases from V and 7 bases from J, with 13 bases in between. This CDR3 contains 12 residues. Germline loops: CDR1 SQVTM, CDR2 ANQGSEA. The CDR3: CSVGDMVNEQFF. The DNA for the CDR3 is TGCAGCGTGGGGGACATGGTTAATGAGCAGTTCTTC.

This sequence joins TRBV19 and TRBJ2-1; 16 bases fit TRBD2. CDR3 length equals 13 residues. Germline CDR1 and CDR2: LNHDA and SQIVND (reference sequence). The junction had 2 bases not matched to a gene; V was cut back by 9 bases and J by 9 bases. CDR3 sequence: CARGLAGGREQFF. CDR3 coding DNA: TGTGCCAGGGGACTAGCGGGGGGGCGTGAGCAGTTCTTC.

As regards this clone: The conserved phenylalanine or tryptophan is not found at the CDR3 terminus, so this likely reflects a read error. The rearrangement joins TRBV5-6 to TRBJ1-4, with D perhaps matching TRBD1 (5 bases). This CDR3 has 18 residues. CDR1 SGHDT and CDR2 YYEEEE come from the germline V gene. Trimming cost V 3 bases and J 3 bases, with 21 bases left between them. The CDR3 DNA is TGTGCCAGCAGCTCGGTGATAGGGGCAGGAGAGCCTAATGAAAAACTGTTTCTT. Protein: CASSSVIGAGEPNEKLFL.

This chain connects TRBV5-6 to TRBJ1-5; 10 positions agree with TRBD1. V dropped 0 bases and J dropped 9; count of bases not matched to a gene: 3. The CDR3 consists of 14 residues. Germline CDR1 reads SGHDT; CDR2 reads YYEEEE. CDR3 bases: TGTGCCAGCAGCTTGGGACAGGGGGCAAGGCCCCAGCATTTT. Its protein is CASSLGQGARPQHF.

This rearrangement joins TRBV2 to TRBJ2-1; 8 positions match TRBD1. The V gene end was trimmed by 7 bases and the J gene end by 1 base; junction bases not matched to a gene: 6. Germline assignment: CDR1 SNHLY and CDR2 FYNNEI. This CDR3 comprises 15 residues. This CDR3 is CASIPGTGSYNEQFF. The CDR3 region has the DNA TGTGCCAGCATTCCCGGGACAGGTTCCTACAATGAGCAGTTCTTC.

The rearrangement uses TRBV7-9 and TRBJ1-2, with D possibly being TRBD1 (5 bases). V shed 5 bases and J shed 6 bases, with 13 bases lying between them. This CDR3 contains 13 residues. Germline CDR1 is SEHNR and CDR2 is FQNEAQ (reference sequence). The CDR3 spells CASSRDRHDGYTF. The CDR3 DNA reads TGTGCCAGCAGCCGCGACAGACATGATGGCTACACCTTC.

This rearrangement joins TRBV28 to TRBJ1-1; tentative D call: TRBD1 (6 bases). Between the trimmed V and J ends, which lost 2 bases and 7 bases, there was a span of 14 bases. This CDR3 contains 14 residues. In germline, CDR1 is MDHEN, CDR2 SYDVKM. CDR3 sequence reads: CASSLPGDIIEAFF. CDR3 nucleotide sequence: TGTGCCAGCAGTTTACCAGGGGACATAATTGAAGCTTTCTTT.

The chain links TRBV6-6 to TRBJ2-3; 9 bases are a match to TRBD1. Germline trimming cut 6 bases from V and 3 bases from J; bases unmatched to any gene: 7. CDR3 length equals 15 residues. CDR1 and CDR2 from the germline V gene are MNHNY and SVGAGI (reference sequence). CDR3 in DNA: TGTGCCAGCAGCCTCCGGACAGGGGAGACAGATACGCAGTATTTT. It specifies CASSLRTGETDTQYF.

The genes are TRBV7-9 and TRBJ1-3; perhaps TRBD1 as D (6 bases). The CDR3 has 16 amino acids. The V end was cut by 5 bases, the J end by 0 bases, with 14 bases between. Germline CDR1 reads SEHNR; CDR2 reads FQNEAQ (reference sequence). DNA for the CDR3: TGTGCCAGCAGCCCGTCCCAGGGGTCCTCTGGAAACACCATATATTTT. It translates to CASSPSQGSSGNTIYF.

The J gene is TRBJ2-1, the V gene TRBV11-3, with TRBD2 identical over 8 bases. Germline V CDR1 and CDR2: SGHNT, YENEEA. This CDR3 has 17 amino acids. Trimming removed 0 bases from V and 1 base from J; junction bases left unmatched: 5. This chain's CDR3 is CASSLEGASGSYNEQFF. CDR3 in DNA: TGTGCCAGCAGCTTAGAGGGGGCTAGCGGGTCCTACAATGAGCAGTTCTTC.